This T cell receptor (beta chain) derives from a study of CD8+CD57+ T cells in acquired aplastic anemia. Patients included in sequencing had previously demonstrated CD8+CD57+ cell expansion by flow cytometry. Researchers also sequenced CD8+CD57+ effector memory cells taken from a sixth of the 12 patients. Acquired aplastic anemia of severe grade affected all patients. Study-level findings and limits: Comparison of patients with controls identified roughly 27 shared CD8+ CDR3 sequences. In patients, CD8+CD57+ cells had lower diversity than total CD4+ and CD8+ pools. For CD8+ Simpson's diversity, patients and controls showed no significant difference.

A remark on this clonotype: What it binds is not known.

Genomic DNA, serving as template, underwent TCR beta VDJ and CDR3 profiling. TCRdb passed the reads through MiXCR, listing each CDR3 protein once. The sample yields around 17,000 distinct CDR3 sequences, over 35% seen once. The TCR comes from a human donor with aplastic anemia. The material sequenced was CD8+CD57+ T cells sorted from PBMCs. The subset denotes: bead-enriched CD8+CD57+ effector memory T cells from SAA patients.

In DNA, the CDR3 is TGTGCCAGCCGGGGACTAGCGGGACGCGAGCAGTACTTC. Translating it yields CASRGLAGREQYF. This chain connects TRBV28 to TRBJ2-7; 13 bases map to TRBD2. The CDR3 sequence is 13 residues long. Trimming cost V 8 bases and J 6 bases; bases outside gene matches: 4. Germline CDR1 and CDR2: MDHEN and SYDVKM.